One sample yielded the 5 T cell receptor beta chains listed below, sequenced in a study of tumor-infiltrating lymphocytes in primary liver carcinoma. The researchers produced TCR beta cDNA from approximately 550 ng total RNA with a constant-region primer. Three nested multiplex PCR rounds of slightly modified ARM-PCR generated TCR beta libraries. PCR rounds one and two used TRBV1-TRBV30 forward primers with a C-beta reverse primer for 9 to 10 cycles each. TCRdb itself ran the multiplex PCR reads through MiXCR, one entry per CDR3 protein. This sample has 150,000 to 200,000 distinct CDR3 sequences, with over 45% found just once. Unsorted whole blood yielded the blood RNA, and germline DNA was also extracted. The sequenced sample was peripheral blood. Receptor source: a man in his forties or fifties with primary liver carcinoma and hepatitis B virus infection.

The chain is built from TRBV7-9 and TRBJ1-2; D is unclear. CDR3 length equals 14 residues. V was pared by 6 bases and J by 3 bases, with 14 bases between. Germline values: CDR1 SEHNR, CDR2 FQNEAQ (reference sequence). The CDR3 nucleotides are TGTGCCAGCAGTCCCGAGACGATCGACTATGGCTACACCTTC. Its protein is CASSPETIDYGYTF. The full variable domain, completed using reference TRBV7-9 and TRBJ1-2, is DTGVSQNPRHKITKRGQNVTFRCDPISEHNRLYWYRQTLGQGPEFLTYFQNEAQLEKSRLLSDRFSAERPKGSFSTLEIQRTEQGDSAMYLCASSPETIDYGYTFGSGTRLTVV.

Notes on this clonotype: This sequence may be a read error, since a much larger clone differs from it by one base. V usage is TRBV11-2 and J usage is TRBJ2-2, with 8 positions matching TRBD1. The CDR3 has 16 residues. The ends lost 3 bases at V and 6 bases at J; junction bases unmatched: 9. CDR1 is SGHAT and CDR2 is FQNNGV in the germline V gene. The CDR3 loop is CASSFPTGVVSGELFF. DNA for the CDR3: TGTGCCAGCAGCTTCCCGACAGGGGTGGTCTCCGGGGAGCTGTTTTTT.

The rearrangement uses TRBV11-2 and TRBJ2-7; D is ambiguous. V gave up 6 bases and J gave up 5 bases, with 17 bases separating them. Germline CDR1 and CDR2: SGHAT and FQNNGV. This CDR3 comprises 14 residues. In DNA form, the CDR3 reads TGTGCCAGCAGTCCTAGTGGGAATATGAACGAGCAGTACTTC. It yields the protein CASSPSGNMNEQYF. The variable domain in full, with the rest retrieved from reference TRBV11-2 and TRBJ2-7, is EAGVAQSPRYKIIEKRQSVAFWCNPISGHATLYWYQQILGQGPKLLIQFQNNGVVDDSQLPKDRFSAERLKGVDSTLKIQPAKLEDSAVYLCASSPSGNMNEQYFGPGTRLTVT.

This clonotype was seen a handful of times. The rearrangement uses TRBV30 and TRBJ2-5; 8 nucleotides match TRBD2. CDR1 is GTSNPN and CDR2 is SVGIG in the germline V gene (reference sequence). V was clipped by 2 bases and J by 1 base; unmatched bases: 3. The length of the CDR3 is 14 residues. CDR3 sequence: CAWSTSGAQETQYF. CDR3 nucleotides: TGTGCCTGGAGTACTAGCGGAGCCCAAGAGACCCAGTACTTC.

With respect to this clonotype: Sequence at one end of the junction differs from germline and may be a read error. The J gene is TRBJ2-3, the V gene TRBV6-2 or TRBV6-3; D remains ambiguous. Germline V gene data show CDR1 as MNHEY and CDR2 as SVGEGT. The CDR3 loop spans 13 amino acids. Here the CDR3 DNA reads TGTGCCAGCAGTTACGACCGCACAGATACACAGTATTTT. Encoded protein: CASSYDRTDTQYF.